These T cell receptor beta chains were read from a single sample in a study of blood T cell repertoires in COVID-19. Using immunoSEQ multiplex PCR, the repertoire was profiled, and TCRdb retains in-frame clones only, with some absent. The sample has 130,000 to 150,000 clones; over 80% are singletons. Input material: peripheral blood. The receptors originated from a woman in her fifties or sixties with acute or convalescent COVID-19. CDR3s include the opening cysteine and the closing phenylalanine or tryptophan. D genes are given only for firm matches. Clone size, where shown, is once, few, many, or a class for clones that have expanded.

d_call	v_call	clone_size	j_call	cdr3_nt	cdr3_aa
NA	TRBV2	NA	TRBJ1-2	TGTGCCAGCAGTAGGGAGGTATATGGCTACACCTTC	CASSREVYGYTF
TRBD1	TRBV3-1/TRBV3-2	NA	TRBJ2-2	TGTGCCAGCAGCTTTTGGACAGGGGGGAACACCGGGGAGCTGTTTTTT	CASSFWTGGNTGELFF
TRBD2	TRBV4-1	NA	TRBJ2-7	TGCGCCAGCAGCCAAGGATCTAGCGGAGTGACCGAGCAGTACTTC	CASSQGSSGVTEQYF
NA	TRBV19	NA	TRBJ2-6	TGTGCCAGTAGTATCTGGGGGCGAAGTCCGGGGACTGGGGCCAACGTCCTGACTTTC	CASSIWGRSPGTGANVLTF
TRBD1	TRBV5-8	few	TRBJ1-1	TGTGCCAGCAGCGACCGACAGGGTCAAACTGAAGCTTTCTTT	CASSDRQGQTEAFF
NA	TRBV7-8	NA	TRBJ1-5	TGTGCCAGCAGCTTCCGGACAGATGAGCATCAGCCCCAGCATTTT	CASSFRTDEHQPQHF
NA	TRBV10-1	NA	TRBJ2-5	TGCGCCAGCAGTGAGTCTGGGGGGGGGCCCGACCAGTACTTC	CASSESGGGPDQYF
TRBD2	TRBV7-2	once	TRBJ2-7	TGTGCCAGCAGCGTGTTTAGCGGGTCTTCCTACGAGCAGTACTTC	CASSVFSGSSYEQYF
NA	TRBV28	NA	TRBJ2-7	TGTGCTAGCAGTTTGGGGCAGTCCCCTCTCTACGAGCAGTACTTC	CASSLGQSPLYEQYF
TRBD1	TRBV11-2	NA	TRBJ2-1	TGTGCCAGCAGCTTCGCAGGGACAGACGAGCAGTTCTTC	CASSFAGTDEQFF
NA	TRBV5-6	NA	TRBJ1-2	TGTGCCAGCAGCTTGGTTTCAAATGGCTACACCTTC	CASSLVSNGYTF
NA	TRBV19	few	TRBJ2-2	TGTGCCAGTAGAGGGGCGGCGAACACCGGGGAGCTGTTTTTT	CASRGAANTGELFF
TRBD1	TRBV19	NA	TRBJ2-7	TGTGCCAGTAGTCGACAGGGGGCTGTATACGAGCAGTACTTC	CASSRQGAVYEQYF
NA	TRBV29-1	NA	TRBJ1-5	TGCAGCGTTGAAGAGAACGGGGATCAGCCCCAGCATTTT	CSVEENGDQPQHF
TRBD2	TRBV10-1	NA	TRBJ2-5	TGCGCCAGCAACGGGAGGCACCAAGAGACCCAGTACTTC	CASNGRHQETQYF
TRBD2	TRBV19	once	TRBJ2-7	TGTGCCAGTAGTTCCAATACCCCGGGGGGTACTAGCGGGAGTGTCTACGAGCAGTACTTC	CASSSNTPGGTSGSVYEQYF
TRBD1	TRBV29-1	NA	TRBJ1-1	TGCAGCGCAACCCATGACAGGGGGCGCTTCGCTGAAGCTTTCTTT	CSATHDRGRFAEAFF
TRBD2	TRBV6-5	NA	TRBJ2-1	TGTGCCAGCAGTTCCGGACTAGCGGGAGGAGCCTATGAGCAGTTCTTC	CASSSGLAGGAYEQFF
NA	TRBV12-3/TRBV12-4	NA	TRBJ1-3	TGTGCCCAGGTCCGCTCTGGAAACACCATATATTTT	CAQVRSGNTIYF
NA	TRBV6-1	NA	TRBJ1-3	TGTGCCAGCAGTGAACGGGGGGCGCCGGACACCATATATTTT	CASSERGAPDTIYF
TRBD1	TRBV3-1/TRBV3-2	once	TRBJ1-6	TGTGCCAGCAGCCTCATAGGACAGGGGAATTCACCCCTCCACTTT	CASSLIGQGNSPLHF
NA	TRBV20-1	NA	TRBJ1-1	TGCAGTGCTAGTTTAGGGGCGATTCGGGCCGAAGCTTTCTTT	CSASLGAIRAEAFF
TRBD1	TRBV7-8	NA	TRBJ2-7	TGTGCCAGCATAAGGGACAGATACGACGACGAGCAGTACTTC	CASIRDRYDDEQYF
TRBD1	TRBV11-2	NA	TRBJ2-7	TGTGCCAGCAGCGGAACAGGGGGCTACGAGCAGTACTTC	CASSGTGGYEQYF